This TCR beta chain was documented in a study of T cell responses to AZD1222 COVID-19 vaccine. Study context: Recipients boosted at about 4 weeks or about 12 weeks are pooled.

V was pared by 4 bases and J by 5 bases, with 15 bases between. CDR1 SGHRS and CDR2 YFSETQ come from the germline V gene. The CDR3 is 15 amino acids. Repertoires were generated with immunoSEQ multiplex PCR, while TCRdb's copy carries only in-frame clones and drops some. The sample lists approximately 130,000 clones, about nine tenths seen once, with 1.1% in the top ten. The sample here was peripheral blood, taken on day 0 of AZD1222 vaccination. This receptor was identified in an adult in good health. The chain is built from TRBV5-1 and TRBJ2-2, with a tentative D call TRBD1 (5 bases). CDR3 DNA sequence: TGCGCCAGCAGCCCCCCACCATCAGGGACCGGGGAGCTGTTTTTT. Its translation: CASSPPPSGTGELFF.